The clone carrying this T cell receptor (beta chain) was seen a few times. This specimen belongs to a study of shared clonotypes between healthy human individuals. This CDR3 region has 13 residues. Germline CDR1 is ENHRY and CDR2 is SYGVKD. V dropped 4 bases and J dropped 4 bases, with 8 bases sitting between them. Data came from immunoSEQ multiplex PCR; TCRdb stores just in-frame clones and leaves some out. This sample has 2,500,000 or so clones, with 93% found just once. The sequence derives from a man between 18 and 29 years old in good health. Some clones in this sample may be carry-over from other donors' samples. The chain links TRBV10-3 to TRBJ2-4; tentative D call: TRBD2 (5 bases). Sequenced sample: naive CD4+ T cells from PBMCs. Subset reported: CD45RA+ positively selected. CDR3 protein: CAISGTPKNIQYF. The CDR3 nucleotides read TGTGCCATCAGTGGGACTCCAAAAAACATTCAGTACTTC.